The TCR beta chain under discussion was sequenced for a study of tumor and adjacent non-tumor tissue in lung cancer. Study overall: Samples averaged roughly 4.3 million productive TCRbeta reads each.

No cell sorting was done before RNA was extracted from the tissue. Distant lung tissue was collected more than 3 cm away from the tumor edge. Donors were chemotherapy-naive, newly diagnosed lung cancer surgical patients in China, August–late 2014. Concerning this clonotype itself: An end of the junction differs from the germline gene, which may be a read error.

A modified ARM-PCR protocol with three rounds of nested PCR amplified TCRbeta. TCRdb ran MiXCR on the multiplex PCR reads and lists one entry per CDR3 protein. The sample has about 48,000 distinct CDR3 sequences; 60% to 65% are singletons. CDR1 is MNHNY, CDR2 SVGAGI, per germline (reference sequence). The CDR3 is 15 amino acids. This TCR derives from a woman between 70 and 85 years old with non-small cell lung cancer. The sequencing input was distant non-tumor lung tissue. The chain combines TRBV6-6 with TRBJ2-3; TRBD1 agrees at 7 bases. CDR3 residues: CASSSGTEGADTQYF. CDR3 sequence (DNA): TGTGCCAGCAGCTCCGGGACAGAGGGTGCAGATACGCAATATTTT.